The subject of this entry is one T cell receptor beta chain. This sample stems from a study of cytomegalovirus exposure and HLA in healthy donors. V trimming: 0 bases; J trimming: 12 bases; junction bases outside the gene matches: 10. Germline V gives CDR1 MNHNS, CDR2 SASEGT. The CDR3 has 15 amino acids. Both 60 Vbeta primers and 13 Jbeta primers went into the PCR. Clones were read by immunoSEQ multiplex PCR, and TCRdb kept only the in-frame ones, dropping some. The sample shows approximately 150,000 clones, 79% of them seen only once. Input material: PBMCs. This sequence originates from a man aged 50-60 years in good health and CMV-seropositive. The V and J genes are TRBV6-1 and TRBJ1-4; 7 bases match TRBD1. CDR3: CASSEARQGIGELFF. The DNA of the CDR3 is TGTGCCAGCAGTGAAGCAAGACAGGGAATTGGGGAACTGTTTTTT.